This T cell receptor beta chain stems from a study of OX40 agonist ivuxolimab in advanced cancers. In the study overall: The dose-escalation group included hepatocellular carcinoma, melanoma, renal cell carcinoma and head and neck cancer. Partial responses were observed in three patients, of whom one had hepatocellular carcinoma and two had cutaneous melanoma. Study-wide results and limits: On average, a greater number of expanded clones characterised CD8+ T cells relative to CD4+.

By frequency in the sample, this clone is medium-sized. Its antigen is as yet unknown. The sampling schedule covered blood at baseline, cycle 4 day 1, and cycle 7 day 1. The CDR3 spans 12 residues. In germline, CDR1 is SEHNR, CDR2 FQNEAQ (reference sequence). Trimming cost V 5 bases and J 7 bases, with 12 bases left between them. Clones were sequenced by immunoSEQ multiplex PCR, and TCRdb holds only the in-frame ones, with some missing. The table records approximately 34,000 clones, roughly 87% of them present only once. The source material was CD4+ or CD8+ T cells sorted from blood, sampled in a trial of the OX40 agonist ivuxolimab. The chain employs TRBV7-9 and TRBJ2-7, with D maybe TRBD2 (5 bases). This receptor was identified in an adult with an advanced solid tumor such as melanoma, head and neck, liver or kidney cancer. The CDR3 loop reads CASSAGVNEQYF. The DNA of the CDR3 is TGTGCCAGCAGCGCGGGCGTAAATGAGCAGTACTTC.